Given below is one T cell receptor beta chain in context. Its antigen is undetermined. The authors loaded around 190 ng DNA, 27,000 or so T cell genomes, into sorted-subset replicate PCRs. Repertoires were generated with immunoSEQ multiplex PCR, while TCRdb's copy carries only in-frame clones and drops some. The sample records 1,400,000 or so clones, 97% to 99% being singletons. This sample was included in a study of shared clonotypes between healthy human individuals. The study, taken as a whole, reports: The sampled material consisted only of blood, and tissue repertoires are likely to differ.

Losses at the gene ends were 5 bases for V and 1 base for J; bases not matched to a gene: 8. Per germline, CDR1 MNHEY and CDR2 SMNVEV (reference sequence). CDR3 length: 15 residues. The gene calls are TRBV27 and TRBJ2-7, with TRBD2 matching 7 bases. Sequencing was done on a sample of naive CD4+ T cells sorted from blood. As for subset: CD45RA+ positively selected. This receptor was taken from a man younger than 40 in good health. The CDR3 DNA sequence: TGTGCCAGCAGTATAACGGGAGGCCCTTCCTACGAGCAGTACTTC. Protein product: CASSITGGPSYEQYF.